This TCR beta chain was profiled in a study of Graves' ophthalmopathy and Graves' hyperthyroidism. Study findings and constraints: Detection in blood was also observed for most expanded thyroid clonotypes above 0.001 frequency.

This CDR3 is 14 amino acids long. V was trimmed by 3 bases and J by 8 bases, leaving 12 bases between them. Germline CDR1 and CDR2: KGHDR and SFDVKD. This clonotype has ten or more counts. What it binds is not known. RNA served as the template for amplifying TCR beta CDR3 regions. Following a first-round RT-PCR that used HTBI primers, a second-round multiplex PCR was carried out. TCRdb re-derived calls from the multiplex PCR reads in MiXCR, one entry per CDR3 protein. Of about 380,000 distinct CDR3 sequences in the sample, approximately 15% were seen once. Specimen: peripheral blood. This sequence joins TRBV24-1 and TRBJ1-4; D not certain. This TCR derives from a woman between 18 and 30 years old with stable Graves' hyperthyroidism. CDR3 residues: CATSDARLGEKLFF. The CDR3 bases are TGTGCCACCAGTGATGCGAGGCTAGGGGAAAAACTGTTTTTT.